The 21 T cell receptor beta chains in this list originate from one sample, sequenced in a study of shared clonotypes between healthy human individuals. Only in-frame clones appear in the TCRdb table, and some are missing; sequencing was by immunoSEQ multiplex PCR. The sample carries some 2.1 million clones, about 94% recorded once. Selected positively for CCR7 and CD45RO-negative, naive CD8 cells excluded terminally differentiated effector memory CD45RA+ cells. Specimen: naive CD8+ T cells sorted from blood. The receptors come from a man aged 18-30 years in good health.

This CDR3 reads CASSASLAGASYEQYF. DNA of the CDR3: TGTGCCAGCAGTGCGAGTCTAGCGGGAGCGTCCTACGAGCAGTACTTC. This chain connects TRBV6-1 to TRBJ2-7, with 10 bases aligning to TRBD2. V trimming: 4 bases; J trimming: 1 base; junction bases outside the gene matches: 7. Germline V CDR1 and CDR2: MNHNS, SASEGT. CDR3 length: 16 residues.

The CDR3 sequence is CASSLRQNLAELFF. DNA of the CDR3: TGTGCCAGCAGCCTCCGACAGAATTTAGCGGAACTGTTTTTT. The chain couples TRBV7-8 to TRBJ1-4, with TRBD1 as a possible D gene (5 bases). Germline V gives CDR1 SGHVS, CDR2 FQNEAQ. The CDR3 runs to 14 residues. V was pared by 5 bases and J by 12 bases, with 19 bases between.

J is TRBJ1-4 and V is TRBV11-3; D remains ambiguous. This CDR3 spans 14 amino acids. The germline V gene encodes CDR1 SGHNT and CDR2 YENEEA. The V and J ends lost 5 bases and 5 bases respectively, with 12 bases between them. In DNA form, the CDR3 reads TGTGCCAGCAGCAACCCGAGAGTAAATGAAAAACTGTTTTTT. Encoded protein: CASSNPRVNEKLFF.

The V and J genes are TRBV27 and TRBJ2-7, with 8 nucleotides matching TRBD1. V trimming: 5 bases; J trimming: 3 bases; junction bases outside the gene matches: 15. There are 17 residues in the CDR3. Germline lookup yields CDR1 MNHEY and CDR2 SMNVEV (reference sequence). CDR3 sequence: CASSPNRDRGYIYEQYF. The DNA of the CDR3 is TGTGCCAGCAGTCCAAACCGAGACAGGGGATATATCTACGAGCAGTACTTC.

The V call is TRBV5-6, the J call TRBJ2-1; 10 nucleotides match TRBD2. Germline V gene sequence: CDR1 SGHDT, CDR2 YYEEEE. The CDR3 has 13 residues. V shed 10 bases and J 8 bases; nucleotides not matched to a gene: 9. This chain's CDR3 is CASEPSGSHEQFF. CDR3 coding DNA: TGTGCCTCTGAGCCTAGCGGGAGCCATGAGCAGTTCTTC.

The chain uses TRBV5-4 and TRBJ1-2, with 11 positions matching TRBD1. The germline gives CDR1 SGHNT, CDR2 YYREEE (reference sequence). Trimming removed 4 bases from V and 8 bases from J; junction bases left unmatched: 1. The CDR3 runs to 12 residues. The CDR3 region has the DNA TGTGCCAGCAGCGGGACAGGGGGAGGCTACACCTTC. Translation: CASSGTGGGYTF.

The chain employs TRBV9 and TRBJ1-2; 7 bases map to TRBD1. V lost 2 bases and J lost 7; bases outside the gene matches: 8. Germline CDR1 and CDR2: SGDLS and YYNGEE. The CDR3 is 14 residues long. The CDR3 reads CASSVDRASGGYTF. In nucleotides, the CDR3 is TGTGCCAGCAGCGTCGACAGGGCCTCGGGTGGCTACACCTTC.

The CDR3 DNA reads as TGCGCCAGCAGCCAGGAGACAATAAGATATGGCTACACCTTC. Translated: CASSQETIRYGYTF. The chain combines TRBV4-1 with TRBJ1-2, with unresolved D. Trimming stripped 3 bases from V and 5 bases from J, with 13 bases between. Germline loops: CDR1 MGHRA, CDR2 YSYEKL. CDR3 size: 14 residues.

The chain recombines TRBV4-1 with TRBJ2-3, with TRBD2 identical over 11 bases. Germline V CDR1 and CDR2: MGHRA, YSYEKL. This CDR3 is 18 amino acids long. V lost 0 bases, J lost 3 bases, and 8 bases stayed unmatched. In DNA form, the CDR3 reads TGCGCCAGCAGCCAAGATCTACTAGCGGGAGATCGTACAGATACGCAGTATTTT. Translation gives CASSQDLLAGDRTDTQYF.

V and J are TRBV4-2 and TRBJ2-3; TRBD1 matches 7 bases. The CDR3 sequence is 15 residues long. The germline gives CDR1 LGHNA, CDR2 YNFKEQ. Trimming at V came to 0 bases and at J to 2 bases, leaving 2 bases not matched to a gene. CDR3 region: CASSQDGQATDTQYF. CDR3 DNA: TGTGCCAGCAGCCAAGACGGACAGGCCACAGATACGCAGTATTTT.

The chain joins TRBV4-1 to TRBJ1-2; D not certain. The germline CDR1 and CDR2 sequences are MGHRA and YSYEKL. Trimming left V 1 base short and J 4 bases short, with 10 bases between. The CDR3 has 14 amino acids. DNA for the CDR3: TGCGCCAGCAGCCAAGTCGGGATATCCTATGGCTACACCTTC. Amino acid sequence: CASSQVGISYGYTF.

The J gene is TRBJ2-1, the V gene TRBV13; D not resolved. The V gene's germline CDR1 is PRHDT and CDR2 FYEKMQ (reference sequence). The CDR3 runs 13 residues. V lost 5 bases to trimming and J lost 0 bases, with 5 bases between them. The CDR3 nucleotides are TGTGCCAGCAGCGATGGCTCCTACAATGAGCAGTTCTTC. Translating gives CASSDGSYNEQFF. The whole variable domain, filled in from reference TRBV13 and TRBJ2-1, reads AAGVIQSPRHLIKEKRETATLKCYPIPRHDTVYWYQQGPGQDPQFLISFYEKMQSDKGSIPDRFSAQQFSDYHSELNMSSLELGDSALYFCASSDGSYNEQFFGPGTRLTVL.

This chain uses TRBV27 with TRBJ2-2; D unresolved. There are 12 residues in the CDR3. V was shortened by 6 bases and J by 7 bases, with 9 bases between the two germline ends. Germline lookup yields CDR1 MNHEY and CDR2 SMNVEV (reference sequence). The DNA of the CDR3 is TGTGCCAGCAGCGGCGGCCTCGGGGAGCTGTTTTTT. It yields the protein CASSGGLGELFF.

The chain uses TRBV18 and TRBJ1-1; D ambiguous. CDR1 is KGHSH and CDR2 is LQKENI in the germline V gene. V was shortened by 2 bases and J by 2 bases, with 9 bases between the two germline ends. The CDR3 spans 14 residues. DNA of the CDR3: TGTGCCAGCTCACCAAGTGAGGGAAACACTGAAGCTTTCTTT. Amino acid sequence: CASSPSEGNTEAFF.

V and J are TRBV6-5 and TRBJ2-7, with D perhaps TRBD1 (6 bases). The V gene's germline CDR1 is MNHEY and CDR2 SVGAGI. The ends were cut back, 5 bases at V and 7 bases at J, with 12 bases in the middle. CDR3 length: 12 amino acids. The CDR3 spells CASSQTGIEQYF. The CDR3 coding sequence is TGTGCCAGCAGTCAAACAGGGATAGAGCAGTACTTC.

Only one count was recorded for this clone. CDR3 DNA sequence: TGTGCCAGCAGTTACACGGCGCTTGGCTACGAGCAGTACTTC. It is translated as CASSYTALGYEQYF. The chain is built from TRBV6-5 and TRBJ2-7; D gene ambiguous. The germline gives CDR1 MNHEY, CDR2 SVGAGI. The CDR3 contains 14 residues. Trimming stripped 2 bases from V and 3 bases from J, with 11 bases between.

The V gene is TRBV5-1, the J gene TRBJ2-7; D is possibly TRBD1 or TRBD2 (5 bases each). V lost 2 bases, J lost 3 bases, and 21 bases lay in between. Germline values: CDR1 SGHRS, CDR2 YFSETQ. The length of the CDR3 is 17 residues. This chain's CDR3 is CASSFSLGETNNYEQYF. DNA of the CDR3: TGCGCCAGCAGCTTCTCATTAGGGGAGACTAACAACTACGAGCAGTACTTC.

As concerns this clone: The same CDR3 can be traced to other DNA sequences in this sample. The V call is TRBV30, the J call TRBJ1-1; the match to TRBD1 covers 7 bases. The CDR3 spans 13 residues. The ends lost 2 bases at V and 4 bases at J; junction bases unmatched: 4. Germline V lookup: CDR1 GTSNPN, CDR2 SVGIG (reference sequence). CDR3 sequence reads: CAWSLAGGTEAFF. DNA of the CDR3: TGTGCCTGGAGTCTTGCAGGGGGCACTGAAGCTTTCTTT.

The gene calls are TRBV11-2 and TRBJ2-7; 12 bases map to TRBD1. After removal of 0 bases from V and 6 bases from J, the junction contained 3 bases not matched to a gene. There are 15 residues in the CDR3. The germline V gene has CDR1 SGHAT and CDR2 FQNNGV. In DNA form, the CDR3 reads TGTGCCAGCAGCTTAGACGGGGACAGGGGGCGCGAGCAGTACTTC. Amino acids: CASSLDGDRGREQYF.

The rearrangement links TRBV27 to TRBJ2-2, with D uncertain. The germline V gene encodes CDR1 MNHEY and CDR2 SMNVEV (reference sequence). This CDR3 spans 13 amino acids. V was shortened by 2 bases and J by 6 bases, with 7 bases between the two germline ends. The CDR3 DNA reads TGTGCCAGCAGTTTAAATTGGGCCGGGGAGCTGTTTTTT. This gives the protein CASSLNWAGELFF.

This chain uses TRBV9 with TRBJ2-3; no firm D call. Trimming shortened V by 3 bases and J by 1 base, and 6 bases separated the two germline ends. This CDR3 is 13 amino acids long. Germline V gene lookup returns CDR1 SGDLS and CDR2 YYNGEE. For the CDR3, the DNA is TGTGCCAGCAGCGCGATCCGCACAGATACGCAGTATTTT. Residues: CASSAIRTDTQYF.